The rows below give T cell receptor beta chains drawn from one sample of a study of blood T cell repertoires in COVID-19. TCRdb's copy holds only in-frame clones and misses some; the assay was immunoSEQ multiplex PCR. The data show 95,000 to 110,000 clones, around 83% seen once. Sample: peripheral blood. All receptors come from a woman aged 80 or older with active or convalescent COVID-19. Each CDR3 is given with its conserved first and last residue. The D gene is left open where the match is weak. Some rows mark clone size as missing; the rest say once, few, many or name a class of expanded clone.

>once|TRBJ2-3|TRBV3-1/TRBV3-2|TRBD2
CASSPGLAGARNTDTQYF
TGTGCCAGCAGCCCGGGACTAGCGGGGGCCAGAAACACAGATACGCAGTATTTT
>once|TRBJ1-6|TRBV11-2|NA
CASSPIGVGKSSYNSPLHF
TGTGCCAGCAGCCCGATCGGGGTCGGGAAGAGCTCCTATAATTCACCCCTCCACTTT
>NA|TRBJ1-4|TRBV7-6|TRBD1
CASSLSPVALTGGLYEKLFF
TGTGCCAGCAGCTTAAGTCCGGTGGCGCTGACAGGGGGATTGTACGAAAAACTGTTTTTT
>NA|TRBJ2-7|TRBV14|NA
CASSQGDITYEQYF
TGTGCCAGCAGCCAAGGGGACATTACCTACGAGCAGTACTTC
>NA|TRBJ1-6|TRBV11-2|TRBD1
CASSLTDRANSPLHF
TGTGCCAGCAGCTTAACGGACAGGGCAAATTCACCCCTCCACTTT
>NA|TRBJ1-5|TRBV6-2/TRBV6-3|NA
CASSDIRVAQHF
TGTGCCAGCAGTGATATCAGGGTGGCCCAGCATTTT
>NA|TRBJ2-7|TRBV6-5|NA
CASRLTRSYEQYF
TGTGCCAGCAGATTGACACGCTCCTACGAGCAGTACTTC
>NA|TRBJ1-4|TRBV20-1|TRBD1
CSAIDRAQEKLFF
TGCAGTGCTATTGACAGGGCTCAGGAAAAACTGTTTTTT
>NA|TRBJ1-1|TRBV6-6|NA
CASSYRGDNTEAFF
TGTGCCAGCAGTTACAGGGGTGATAACACTGAAGCTTTCTTT
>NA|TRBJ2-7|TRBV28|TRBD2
CASSLLREGQYF
TGTGCCAGCAGTTTATTACGGGAGGGGCAGTACTTC
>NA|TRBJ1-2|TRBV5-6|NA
CASSLEKGRGGYTF
TGTGCCAGCAGCTTGGAAAAGGGGCGGGGTGGCTACACCTTC
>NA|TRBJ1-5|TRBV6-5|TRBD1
CASLGQPPGPQHF
TGTGCCAGTCTGGGACAGCCACCGGGTCCCCAGCATTTT
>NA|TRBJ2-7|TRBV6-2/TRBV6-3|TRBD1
CASSRPGTGKGYEQYF
TGTGCCAGCAGCCGTCCCGGGACAGGGAAGGGCTACGAGCAGTACTTC
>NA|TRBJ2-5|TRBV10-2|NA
CASSEPRLGQETQYF
TGCGCCAGCAGTGAGCCGAGACTAGGCCAAGAGACCCAGTACTTC
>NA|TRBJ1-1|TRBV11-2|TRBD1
CASSWYPDRGSLNTEAFF
TGTGCCAGCAGCTGGTACCCGGACAGGGGATCCTTGAACACTGAAGCTTTCTTT
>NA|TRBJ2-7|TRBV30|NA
CAWGRLSYEQYF
TGTGCCTGGGGGAGGTTAAGCTACGAGCAGTACTTC
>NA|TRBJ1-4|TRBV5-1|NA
CASSSGGYEKLFF
TGCGCCAGCAGCTCCGGGGGTTATGAAAAACTGTTTTTT
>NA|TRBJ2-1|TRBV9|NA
CASSVQAASSYNEQFF
TGTGCCAGCAGCGTTCAAGCGGCAAGCTCCTACAATGAGCAGTTCTTC
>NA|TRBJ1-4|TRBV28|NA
CAAGTGYEKLFF
TGTGCCGCGGGGACCGGATACGAAAAACTGTTTTTT
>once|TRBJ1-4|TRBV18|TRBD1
CASSPSSGTGVEKLFF
TGTGCCAGCTCACCATCCTCGGGGACAGGCGTCGAAAAACTGTTTTTT
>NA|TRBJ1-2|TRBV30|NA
CAWSSSNYGYTF
TGTGCCTGGAGCTCGTCTAACTATGGCTACACCTTC
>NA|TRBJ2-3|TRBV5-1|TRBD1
CASSSTGGTDTQYF
TGCGCCAGCAGCTCGACAGGGGGCACGGATACGCAGTATTTT
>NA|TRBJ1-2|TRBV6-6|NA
CASSWGQTTSYGYTF
TGTGCCAGCAGTTGGGGACAAACAACTTCCTATGGCTACACCTTC
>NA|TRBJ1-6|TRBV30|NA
CAWRGRGYNSPLHF
TGTGCCTGGAGAGGAAGGGGCTATAATTCACCCCTCCACTTT
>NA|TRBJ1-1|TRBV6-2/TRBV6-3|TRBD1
CASSLGQGATSEAFF
TGTGCCAGCAGCTTGGGACAGGGGGCAACCTCTGAAGCTTTCTTT
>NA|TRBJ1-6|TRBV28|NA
CASSFSRQYNSPLHF
TGTGCCAGCAGTTTCTCAAGACAGTATAATTCACCCCTCCACTTT
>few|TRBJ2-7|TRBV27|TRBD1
CASSLRQGGPYEQYF
TGTGCCAGCAGTTTGCGACAGGGGGGGCCCTACGAGCAGTACTTC
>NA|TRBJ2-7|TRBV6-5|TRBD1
CASSYSTGGSYEQYF
TGTGCCAGCAGTTACTCTACAGGGGGGTCCTACGAGCAGTACTTC